These T cell receptor beta chains were read from a single sample in a study of OX40 agonist ivuxolimab in advanced cancers. Sequencing was performed with immunoSEQ multiplex PCR; in TCRdb, only in-frame clones are kept and a portion is missing. Among tens of thousands of clones listed, 83% were seen once. The sequences come from CD4+ or CD8+ T cells sorted from blood, collected in a trial of the OX40 agonist ivuxolimab. Source of these receptors: an adult with an advanced solid tumor such as melanoma, head and neck, liver or kidney cancer. The CDR3 runs from the conserved cysteine through the conserved F or W. D genes are given only for firm matches. A row's size may be missing; if present it is once, few, many or a size class.

D: NA
size: NA
J: TRBJ2-1
V: TRBV11-3
length: 16
DNA: TGTGCCAGCAGCAGGACTTCTCAGAGCTCCTACAATGAGCAGTTCTTC
CDR3: CASSRTSQSSYNEQFF

D: NA
size: NA
J: TRBJ1-4
V: TRBV7-6
length: 14
DNA: TGTGCCAGCAGCCCGACAGGCGTAAATGAAAAACTGTTTTTT
CDR3: CASSPTGVNEKLFF

D: NA
size: once
J: TRBJ2-6
V: TRBV5-1
length: 15
DNA: TGCGCCAGCAGCCCCAGGACGCCTGGGGCCAACGTTCTGACTTTC
CDR3: CASSPRTPGANVLTF

D: NA
size: NA
J: TRBJ1-5
V: TRBV9
length: 14
DNA: TGTGCCAGCAGCGGGGGGGCGAGCAATCAGCCCCAGCATTTT
CDR3: CASSGGASNQPQHF

D: TRBD2
size: once
J: TRBJ2-7
V: TRBV28
length: 18
DNA: TGTGCCAGTAAACCTATAGGGCTAGCGGGAGTCGAGGGTTACGAGCAGTACTTC
CDR3: CASKPIGLAGVEGYEQYF

D: NA
size: NA
J: TRBJ1-1
V: TRBV6-6
length: 12
DNA: TGTGCCAGCAGCCGAGCCTCAGGTGAAGCTTTCTTT
CDR3: CASSRASGEAFF

D: TRBD1
size: NA
J: TRBJ2-7
V: TRBV27
length: 16
DNA: TGTGCCAGCAGTTTACAGAGAGGACAGGGGGCCTACGAGCAGTACTTC
CDR3: CASSLQRGQGAYEQYF

D: NA
size: NA
J: TRBJ2-2
V: TRBV5-4
length: 13
DNA: TGTGCCAGCAGCTTGGTAGCGACCGGGGAGCTGTTTTTT
CDR3: CASSLVATGELFF

D: NA
size: NA
J: TRBJ1-2
V: TRBV6-5
length: 15
DNA: TGTGCCAGCAGTTACTCGGCCGACCACCCCCATGGCTACACCTTC
CDR3: CASSYSADHPHGYTF

D: NA
size: NA
J: TRBJ1-2
V: TRBV19
length: 12
DNA: TGTGCCAGTAGTCTGGCTCGGGAGAGCTACACCTTC
CDR3: CASSLARESYTF

D: NA
size: NA
J: TRBJ1-5
V: TRBV11-3
length: 14
DNA: TGTGCCAGCAGCCCCGAGAATAGCAATCAGCCCCAGCATTTT
CDR3: CASSPENSNQPQHF

D: TRBD1
size: NA
J: TRBJ1-2
V: TRBV27
length: 16
DNA: TGTGCCAGCAGTTTGGGGACAGGGGGCGCATGGATTGGCTACACCTTC
CDR3: CASSLGTGGAWIGYTF

D: NA
size: few
J: TRBJ2-7
V: TRBV11-2
length: 13
DNA: TGTGCCAGCAGCTGGCAGGGCAGTGGCGAGCAGTACTTC
CDR3: CASSWQGSGEQYF

D: NA
size: NA
J: TRBJ2-5
V: TRBV7-6
length: 16
DNA: TGTGCCAGCAGCTCAGCCCCCGATCCAAAACAAGAGACCCAGTACTTC
CDR3: CASSSAPDPKQETQYF

D: NA
size: once
J: TRBJ1-2
V: TRBV29-1
length: 11
DNA: TGCAGCGCCTGGGCTCTATATGGCTACACCTTC
CDR3: CSAWALYGYTF

D: TRBD1
size: medium-sized
J: TRBJ1-5
V: TRBV5-8
length: 13
DNA: TGTGCCAGCAGCTTACTAGGGGGCTGGCCCCAGCATTTT
CDR3: CASSLLGGWPQHF

D: NA
size: NA
J: TRBJ1-1
V: TRBV5-1
length: 14
DNA: TGCGCCAGCAGCAAGGGACACCTAAACACTGAAGCTTTCTTT
CDR3: CASSKGHLNTEAFF

D: NA
size: NA
J: TRBJ2-5
V: TRBV2
length: 12
DNA: TGTGCCAGCACCCCCTCCCGAGAGACCCAGTACTTC
CDR3: CASTPSRETQYF

D: NA
size: few
J: TRBJ2-5
V: TRBV2
length: 15
DNA: TGTGCCAGCATGGGCCCCTCGACCCTCCAAGAGACCCAGTACTTC
CDR3: CASMGPSTLQETQYF

D: NA
size: NA
J: TRBJ1-1
V: TRBV7-9
length: 13
DNA: TGTGCCAGCCTCGGCCTTGGGAACACTGAAGCTTTCTTT
CDR3: CASLGLGNTEAFF

D: NA
size: NA
J: TRBJ2-7
V: TRBV7-6
length: 11
DNA: TGTGCCACAGGGAGCTCCTACGAGCAGTACTTC
CDR3: CATGSSYEQYF

D: NA
size: NA
J: TRBJ2-1
V: TRBV7-9
length: 13
DNA: TGTGCCAGCAGCCCCACGGGGGACAATGAGCAGTTCTTC
CDR3: CASSPTGDNEQFF

D: NA
size: NA
J: TRBJ1-2
V: TRBV29-1
length: 13
DNA: TGTAGCGTTGAAACCGGCTCGGACTATGGCTACACCTTC
CDR3: CSVETGSDYGYTF

D: NA
size: once
J: TRBJ2-1
V: TRBV7-9
length: 15
DNA: TGTGCCAGCAGCTTAGGTTCAGGGGGGTACAATGAGCAGTTCTTC
CDR3: CASSLGSGGYNEQFF

D: TRBD1
size: NA
J: TRBJ2-1
V: TRBV9
length: 12
DNA: TGTGCCAGCAGCGGACAGGGGTTTGAGCAGTTCTTC
CDR3: CASSGQGFEQFF

D: TRBD1
size: NA
J: TRBJ2-1
V: TRBV28
length: 14
DNA: TGTGCCAGCACCCCGACAGGGAGCGACAATGAGCAGTTCTTC
CDR3: CASTPTGSDNEQFF

D: NA
size: once
J: TRBJ2-7
V: TRBV30
length: 13
DNA: TGTGCCTGGAGTGTATCTGGTACCTACGAGCAGTACTTC
CDR3: CAWSVSGTYEQYF

D: NA
size: NA
J: TRBJ2-3
V: TRBV27
length: 11
DNA: TGTGCCAGCAGTTTAGGAGATACGCAGTATTTT
CDR3: CASSLGDTQYF

D: NA
size: once
J: TRBJ2-1
V: TRBV7-8
length: 17
DNA: TGTGCCAGCAGCTACCCCAAATCGGGGAGCTCCTACAATGAGCAGTTCTTC
CDR3: CASSYPKSGSSYNEQFF

D: NA
size: NA
J: TRBJ2-1
V: TRBV7-6
length: 14
DNA: TGTGCCAGCAGCTTCCTAGGAATGGGCAATGAGCAGTTCTTC
CDR3: CASSFLGMGNEQFF

D: TRBD1
size: NA
J: TRBJ1-2
V: TRBV7-9
length: 14
DNA: TGTGCCAGCAGCGAAGGGACAGGGAACTATGGCTACACCTTC
CDR3: CASSEGTGNYGYTF

D: TRBD2
size: NA
J: TRBJ2-7
V: TRBV28
length: 13
DNA: TGTGCCAGCAGTTTGAGCGGGACTGCCGAGCAGTACTTC
CDR3: CASSLSGTAEQYF

D: NA
size: NA
J: TRBJ1-2
V: TRBV7-6
length: 18
DNA: TGTGCCAGCAGCTTAGAGGGGTTTCCGGGTTCCCCCGAGGATGGCTACACCTTC
CDR3: CASSLEGFPGSPEDGYTF

D: NA
size: NA
J: TRBJ2-2
V: TRBV5-1
length: 15
DNA: TGCGCCAGCAGCGTGGGACCGTCGAACACCGGGGAGCTGTTTTTT
CDR3: CASSVGPSNTGELFF

D: TRBD1
size: NA
J: TRBJ2-2
V: TRBV7-9
length: 18
DNA: TGTGCCAGCAGCTTTCTTAAAACGACAGGGGATGGCACCGGGGAGCTGTTTTTT
CDR3: CASSFLKTTGDGTGELFF

D: TRBD1
size: NA
J: TRBJ1-5
V: TRBV6-1
length: 13
DNA: TGTGCCAGTGGGACAGGAGGTAATCAGCCCCAGCATTTT
CDR3: CASGTGGNQPQHF

D: NA
size: NA
J: TRBJ2-7
V: TRBV9
length: 13
DNA: TGTGCCAGCAGCGATGGGGGTTTCTACGAGCAGTACTTC
CDR3: CASSDGGFYEQYF

D: NA
size: once
J: TRBJ1-5
V: TRBV4-2
length: 15
DNA: TGTGCCAGCAGCCAGCTTCCCGGGAGGGAGAAGCCCCAGCATTTT
CDR3: CASSQLPGREKPQHF

D: TRBD2
size: NA
J: TRBJ2-5
V: TRBV11-2
length: 17
DNA: TGTGCCAGCAGCTTAGCCGGGACTAGCGGAGACCAAGAGACCCAGTACTTC
CDR3: CASSLAGTSGDQETQYF